This T cell receptor beta chain originates from a study of T cells expressing NK-cell markers. Study-wide context: Repertoire data for TCR beta were derived from sorted T cells (CD3+CD56+NKG2C+, CD3+CD56+NKG2C- and CD3+CD56-NKG2C+).

TCRdb reprocessed the 5' RACE reads and stores each CDR3 protein as one record, lacking DNA. The table counts 550,000 to 600,000 distinct CDR3 sequences; about 3.6% lies in the top ten. Findings and caveats of the study: For four donors, these clonotypes were likewise the leading ones in the CD3+CD56-NKG2C+ fraction. There remained a lack of clarity about HCMV specificity of expanded NKG2C+ T cell clones.

As to this clonotype: What it recognizes is unknown.

In germline, CDR1 is SGHRS, CDR2 YFSETQ. This CDR3 is built from 15 residues. V is TRBV5-1 and J is TRBJ2-7; without DNA, the TCRdb call of TRBD2 cannot be checked. The sequence was obtained from a man aged 18-30 years in good health. The sample taken for sequencing was blood T cells: a sorted CD56 or NKG2C T cell subset, CD4+ or CD8+ T cells, or bulk PBMC T cells (not recorded which). This chain's CDR3 is CASSLSLGGAGEQYF.